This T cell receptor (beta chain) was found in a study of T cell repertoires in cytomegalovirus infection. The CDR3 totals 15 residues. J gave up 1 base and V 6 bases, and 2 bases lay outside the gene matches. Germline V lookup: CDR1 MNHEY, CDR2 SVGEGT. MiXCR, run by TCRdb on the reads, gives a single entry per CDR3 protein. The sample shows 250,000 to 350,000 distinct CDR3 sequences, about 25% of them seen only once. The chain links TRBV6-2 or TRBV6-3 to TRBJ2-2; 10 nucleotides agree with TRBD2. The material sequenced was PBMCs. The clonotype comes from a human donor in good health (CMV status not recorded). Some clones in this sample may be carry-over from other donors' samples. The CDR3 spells CASRLAGLNTGELFF. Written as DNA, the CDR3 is TGTGCCAGCAGACTAGCGGGACTGAACACCGGGGAGCTGTTTTTT.